Below, 32 T cell receptor beta chains from the same sample are listed, as sequenced in a study of blood T cell repertoires in COVID-19. TCRdb keeps only in-frame clones here, not all; method: immunoSEQ multiplex PCR. Among 300,000 to 400,000 clones listed, approximately 83% were seen once. Material: PBMCs or T cells enriched from blood (not recorded which). All receptors derive from a woman in her thirties or forties with acute COVID-19.

J is TRBJ2-7 and V is TRBV10-3, with D uncertain. There are 13 residues in the CDR3. V shed 6 bases and J shed 4 bases, with 13 bases lying between them. CDR1 and CDR2 (germline): ENHRY, SYGVKD. The CDR3 bases are TGTGCCATCAGGCGCGGAGAGGCTTACGAGCAGTACTTC. It yields the protein CAIRRGEAYEQYF.

This clone was detected only once. This rearrangement joins TRBV6-2 or TRBV6-3 to TRBJ1-1; TRBD1 agrees at 10 bases. The CDR3 runs 15 residues. CDR1 and CDR2 from the germline V gene are MNHEY and SVGEGT. The ends lost 5 bases at V and 6 bases at J; junction bases unmatched: 9. The CDR3 bases are TGTGCCAGCAGTCGACCCGGGACAGGGGTTCCTGAAGCTTTCTTT. Translating it yields CASSRPGTGVPEAFF.

The chain joins TRBV15 to TRBJ1-1; no definite D call. V lost 5 bases, J lost 4 bases, and 17 bases lay in between. CDR1 is LNHNV, CDR2 YYDKDF, per germline (reference sequence). The CDR3 extends over 15 amino acids. CDR3 nucleotides: TGTGCCACCAGCGGATCATTCTCCGGAGCCACTGAAGCTTTCTTT. Protein: CATSGSFSGATEAFF.

The chain employs TRBV6-6 and TRBJ1-6; unclear D gene. V lost 5 bases and J lost 0, with 11 bases in between. The CDR3 has 16 residues. Germline CDR1 reads MNHNY; CDR2 reads SVGAGI (reference sequence). The CDR3 protein is CASSVPTSSYNSPLHF. In nucleotides, the CDR3 is TGTGCCAGCAGTGTTCCCACGAGCTCCTATAATTCACCCCTCCACTTT.

The J gene is TRBJ1-4, the V gene TRBV6-5, with 8 positions matching TRBD1. This CDR3 is built from 13 residues. CDR1 and CDR2 from the germline V gene are MNHEY and SVGAGI. V shed 6 bases, J shed 5 bases, and the junction held 2 bases outside the gene matches. The DNA for the CDR3 is TGTGCCAGCAGCAGGGGGCTCAATGAAAAACTGTTTTTT. Protein sequence: CASSRGLNEKLFF.

V is TRBV28 and J is TRBJ2-7; 12 bases line up with TRBD1. The V segment lost 6 bases and the J segment 3 bases; nucleotides outside the gene matches: 6. This CDR3 contains 15 residues. Germline values: CDR1 MDHEN, CDR2 SYDVKM. The DNA of the CDR3 is TGTGCCAGCAGCCGGGACAGGGGGCAAGGCTACGAGCAGTACTTC. It codes for CASSRDRGQGYEQYF.

This chain uses TRBV6-4 with TRBJ2-3; TRBD2 matches at 8 bases. The CDR3 contains 15 residues. V lost 5 bases to trimming and J lost 6 bases; unmatched junction nucleotides: 10. The germline CDR1 and CDR2 sequences are MRHNA and SNTAGT. CDR3: CASSSIGGASDTQYF. In nucleotides, the CDR3 is TGTGCCAGCAGTTCCATCGGGGGGGCATCGGATACGCAGTATTTT.

This sequence joins TRBV7-6 and TRBJ1-4, with 8 bases identical to TRBD1. CDR1 is SGHVS and CDR2 is FNYEAQ in the germline V gene. The CDR3 sequence is 13 residues long. The V gene end was trimmed by 5 bases and the J gene end by 6 bases; junction bases not matched to a gene: 2. The CDR3 DNA reads as TGTGCCAGCAGCCAGGACAGGGATGAAAAACTGTTTTTT. Translating gives CASSQDRDEKLFF.

The chain has TRBV21-1 and TRBJ2-7; TRBD1, as called in the table, went unchecked against the DNA. TRBV21-1 is labeled a pseudogene. The CDR3 runs to 18 residues. CDR3: CANTGKIQGSLLGYEQYF. The CDR3 DNA follows: TGTGCCAATACGGGCAAAATACAGGGGAGTTTATTGGGCTACGAGCAGTACTTC.

The chain combines TRBV6-5 with TRBJ2-5, with D uncertain. Trimming left V 5 bases short and J 4 bases short, with 11 bases between. Germline V lookup: CDR1 MNHEY, CDR2 SVGAGI. The CDR3 has 13 residues. The CDR3 region is CASSRVYRETQYF. CDR3 coding DNA: TGTGCCAGCAGTCGGGTTTATCGAGAGACCCAGTACTTC.

A few counts support this clone. The chain employs TRBV4-2 and TRBJ1-6, with 8 bases fitting TRBD1. Germline V lookup: CDR1 LGHNA, CDR2 YNFKEQ. This CDR3 has 16 amino acids. Unmatched junction bases numbered 1, after V lost 2 bases and J lost 1 base. Written as DNA, the CDR3 is TGTGCCAGCAGCCAAAGGGACAGGTCCTATAATTCACCCCTCCACTTT. It encodes CASSQRDRSYNSPLHF.

The genes are TRBV12-2 and TRBJ1-1; the table calls TRBD1, which could not be checked here. TRBV12-2 is noted as a pseudogene. This CDR3 is 16 amino acids long. The CDR3 reads CASRLGSGRGLTEAFF. CDR3 nucleotides: TGTGCAAGTCGCTTAGGATCCGGCAGGGGGCTAACTGAAGCTTTCTTT.

The V call is TRBV19, the J call TRBJ1-1; the D is unclear. Germline loops: CDR1 LNHDA, CDR2 SQIVND (reference sequence). The V gene lost 9 bases and the J gene lost 0 bases, with 14 bases spanning the gap. This CDR3 has 14 residues. CDR3 nucleotide sequence: TGTGCCAGCCAAACGGAGCTGTTGAACACTGAAGCTTTCTTT. Its protein product is CASQTELLNTEAFF.

The chain recombines TRBV5-1 with TRBJ2-7; D remains ambiguous. CDR3 length: 16 residues. V lost 3 bases, J lost 5 bases, and 21 bases lay in between. Germline CDR1 SGHRS, CDR2 YFSETQ. Here the CDR3 reads CASSSILLPAPNEQYF. CDR3 coding DNA: TGCGCCAGCAGCTCCATACTATTACCCGCCCCCAACGAGCAGTACTTC.

The chain joins TRBV29-1 to TRBJ2-7, with a weak D call TRBD1 (6 bases). The CDR3 extends over 14 amino acids. V was trimmed by 4 bases and J by 1 base, leaving 14 bases between them. Germline values: CDR1 SQVTM, CDR2 ANQGSEA. In nucleotides, the CDR3 is TGCAGCGTTGCACCACAGGGTCGGTCCTACGAGCAGTACTTC. Translating it yields CSVAPQGRSYEQYF.

This clone has only one observation. The V gene is TRBV28, the J gene TRBJ2-1, with 10 nucleotides matching TRBD2. Losses at the gene ends were 2 bases for V and 8 bases for J; bases not matched to a gene: 6. Looked up from germline, CDR1 is MDHEN and CDR2 is SYDVKM. CDR3 length: 15 residues. In DNA, the CDR3 is TGTGCCAGCAGTTTAAGCGGGAGGGCCTCCGATGAGCAGTTCTTC. Translated: CASSLSGRASDEQFF.

The chain couples TRBV28 to TRBJ1-4, with 10 bases identical to TRBD1. The CDR3 contains 15 residues. Germline V CDR1 and CDR2: MDHEN, SYDVKM. Losses at the gene ends were 5 bases for V and 6 bases for J; bases not matched to a gene: 6. The DNA for the CDR3 is TGTGCCAGCAGTCGACCGGACAGGGGGTATGAAAAACTGTTTTTT. This translates into CASSRPDRGYEKLFF.

The chain uses TRBV7-2 and TRBJ2-7; 11 bases map to TRBD1. The CDR3 extends over 15 amino acids. Germline V gives CDR1 SGHTA, CDR2 FQGNSA. J was trimmed by 3 bases and V by 1 base; bases with no gene match: 2. CDR3 bases: TGTGCCAGCAGCTTAGGGGGACAGGGGGGCTACGAGCAGTACTTC. Protein sequence: CASSLGGQGGYEQYF.

In DNA form, the CDR3 reads TGTGCCAGCTCACCACTTGGGACAGGGGGAAGGGTGAACACTGAAGCTTTCTTT. It encodes CASSPLGTGGRVNTEAFF. The genes are TRBV18 and TRBJ1-1; 11 positions match TRBD1. V was clipped by 1 base and J by 0 bases; unmatched bases: 7. The CDR3 covers 18 residues. Germline V gene sequence: CDR1 KGHSH, CDR2 LQKENI.

The chain employs TRBV24-1 and TRBJ2-1; TRBD1 might be the D (6 bases). This CDR3 has 15 residues. Between the trimmed V and J ends, which lost 1 base and 2 bases, there was a span of 8 bases. Looked up from germline, CDR1 is KGHDR and CDR2 is SFDVKD. The CDR3 region has the DNA TGTGCCACCAGTGATTTTCAGGGGCCCTACAATGAGCAGTTCTTC. This codes for CATSDFQGPYNEQFF.

The count of this clone is one. Other nucleotide sequences in the sample specify the same CDR3. CDR3 region: CASSQDRGLANTGELFF. CDR3 sequence (DNA): TGCGCCAGCAGCCAAGATCGCGGACTAGCAAACACCGGGGAGCTGTTTTTT. This chain uses TRBV4-3 with TRBJ2-2, with 8 positions matching TRBD2. Trimming removed 0 bases from V and 2 bases from J; junction bases left unmatched: 5. Germline values: CDR1 LGHNA, CDR2 YSLEER. The CDR3 runs to 17 residues.

The chain is built from TRBV6-2 or TRBV6-3 and TRBJ2-3, with 9 bases that match TRBD1. Germline values: CDR1 MNHEY, CDR2 SVGEGT. CDR3 length: 16 amino acids. Trimming at V came to 5 bases and at J to 2 bases, leaving 8 bases not matched to a gene. CDR3 coding DNA: TGTGCCAGCAGTCTCTCCCGACAGGGGGACACAGATACGCAGTATTTT. It yields the protein CASSLSRQGDTDTQYF.

This rearrangement joins TRBV28 to TRBJ2-1, with 8 bases aligning to TRBD2. CDR3 size: 14 residues. Trimming took 6 bases from V and 7 from J; bases not matched to a gene: 8. The germline V gene encodes CDR1 MDHEN and CDR2 SYDVKM. Here the CDR3 DNA reads TGTGCCAGCAGAAGGCTAGCGGGCGGGAATGAGCAGTTCTTC. Translating gives CASRRLAGGNEQFF.

The chain carries TRBV21-1 and TRBJ1-1; the D call TRBD1 from the table was never checked on the DNA. TRBV21-1 is noted as a pseudogene. The CDR3 is 17 amino acids. In nucleotides, the CDR3 is TGTGCCAGCAGCAAGGCGGGACAGGGGGACGGGGACACTGAAGCTTTCTTT. Its protein is CASSKAGQGDGDTEAFF.

This clone was detected only once. The CDR3 nucleotides read TGTGCCAGCAGCCGAATGAAAAAGACAGTCAGCTCCTACGAGCAGTACTTC. Protein sequence: CASSRMKKTVSSYEQYF. The rearrangement joins TRBV6-2 or TRBV6-3 to TRBJ2-7, with a possible D match to TRBD1 (5 bases). V was pared by 6 bases and J by 0 bases, with 21 bases between. In germline, CDR1 is MNHEY, CDR2 SVGEGT. CDR3 length equals 17 residues.

V usage is TRBV19 and J usage is TRBJ2-7, with TRBD1 matching over 12 bases. The CDR3 runs 14 residues. Trimming took 8 bases from V and 6 from J; bases not matched to a gene: 8. The germline V gene has CDR1 LNHDA and CDR2 SQIVND (reference sequence). In DNA, the CDR3 is TGTGCCAGTGCGGGACAGGGGGCGACTGGCGAGCAGTACTTC. Amino acids: CASAGQGATGEQYF.

The V and J genes are TRBV4-2 and TRBJ1-4; 8 bases agree with TRBD1. The V gene end was trimmed by 0 bases and the J gene end by 0 bases; junction bases not matched to a gene: 0. Germline assignment: CDR1 LGHNA and CDR2 YNFKEQ. The CDR3 is 16 amino acids. The chain's CDR3 is CASSQEGQATNEKLFF. The CDR3 DNA sequence: TGTGCCAGCAGCCAAGAGGGACAGGCAACTAATGAAAAACTGTTTTTT.

This chain links TRBV15 with TRBJ1-2; D is uncertain. The CDR3 is 17 amino acids. The germline gives CDR1 LNHNV, CDR2 YYDKDF (reference sequence). V dropped 1 base and J dropped 0 bases, with 15 bases sitting between them. The DNA of the CDR3 is TGTGCCACCAGCAGAGTCCCTAAGAGTACCCCTAACTATGGCTACACCTTC. Protein sequence: CATSRVPKSTPNYGYTF.

The gene calls are TRBV19 and TRBJ2-1; 10 bases agree with TRBD1. The CDR3 is 16 amino acids. Looked up from germline, CDR1 is LNHDA and CDR2 is SQIVND (reference sequence). Germline trimming cut 3 bases from V and 7 bases from J; bases unmatched to any gene: 9. The CDR3 region has the DNA TGTGCCAGTAGTATTGGGGACAGGGGATCTTTGAATGAGCAGTTCTTC. Translation: CASSIGDRGSLNEQFF.

This sequence joins TRBV10-3 and TRBJ2-1; D might be TRBD1 (6 bases). Trimming removed 4 bases at V and 0 bases at J, with 13 bases between. The germline gives CDR1 ENHRY, CDR2 SYGVKD. This CDR3 comprises 16 residues. The CDR3 DNA sequence: TGTGCCATCAGTGGGCCGGACAGCAACTCCTACAATGAGCAGTTCTTC. Protein sequence: CAISGPDSNSYNEQFF.

The V and J genes are TRBV19 and TRBJ1-5; no reliable D call. CDR3 length: 14 residues. The ends were cut back, 1 base at V and 7 bases at J, with 11 bases in the middle. In germline, CDR1 is LNHDA, CDR2 SQIVND (reference sequence). CDR3 loop: CASSIALSRQPQHF. As DNA, the CDR3 is TGTGCCAGTAGTATAGCTTTGAGCAGGCAGCCCCAGCATTTT.

This chain uses TRBV4-1 with TRBJ1-1; no firm D call. V lost 4 bases, J lost 4 bases, and 13 bases lay in between. Per germline, CDR1 MGHRA and CDR2 YSYEKL. CDR3 length: 14 amino acids. CDR3 in amino acids: CASSLDLSGTEAFF. CDR3 coding DNA: TGCGCCAGCAGCCTAGACCTGTCCGGCACTGAAGCTTTCTTT.